The TCR beta chain under discussion was sequenced for a study of CD8+CD57+ T cells in acquired aplastic anemia (dated by TCRdb to the late 2010s). Study-wide context: A mean of roughly 3.2 ug of DNA, ranging from 0.2 to 27.4 ug, was extracted from sorted CD4+ and CD8+ cells. A CD8+CD57+ expansion meant a frequency higher than the mean frequency seen in healthy subjects. Summary of the overall study and its limitations: Fewer than 30 CD8+ CDR3 sequences were found in both patients and controls but appeared to be highly expressed in patients and within the immunodominant clones of the patients. Between patients and healthy controls, no significant difference in CD8+ Simpson's diversity was found (P=0.060).

For CDR1 and CDR2, the germline V gene (reference sequence) lists LGHDT and YNNKEL. Its CDR3 holds 12 amino acids, cysteine through phenylalanine. Here the CDR3 DNA is all that survives: 36 bases in frame from base 1. V sheds 6 bases and J sheds 13 bases, leaving 16 bases between their ends. Profiling of TCR beta VDJ combinations and CDR3 sequences used genomic DNA as the template. An Illumina HiSeq 2000 was used for TCR repertoire sequencing. The study's processing was this. TRBV/TRBJ rearrangement plots, CDR3 size and DJ length profiles, and Simpson's diversity index were used to assess repertoires. The most abundant DNA sequence in the deep sequencing data was taken as the immunodominant clone. CDR3 amino acid sequences were screened for sharing across subjects and compared with published repertoires and the VDJdb database. TCRdb itself trimmed the public reads at Q25 with fastp, ran MiXCR and retained productive beta chains. Rows merge per CDR3 protein into single entries with the most common DNA and genes. The authors' filters were not applied to this entry. The sample profile shows 180,000 or so distinct CDR3 sequences; less than 50% of them were found once. The top ten hold about 1.8% of the sample.

This clonotype was recorded many times. It has no known antigen specificity. No clone much larger than this one lies a single base away; base qualities are absent. Patients chosen for sequencing had shown expansion of CD8+CD57+ cells by flow cytometry. Every patient had severe acquired aplastic anemia, diagnosed using the International Study of Aplastic Anemia and Agranulocytosis and Camitta criteria. Patients had received no therapy at the time of blood sampling. The study deep-sequenced TCR repertoires of sorted CD4+ and CD8+ blood T cells from severe aplastic anemia patients and healthy subjects. In the USA, patient enrollment took place under clinicaltrials.gov protocols 00001620, 01623167, 00001397, 00071045, 00081523 and 00961064. Ficoll-Paque density gradient centrifugation was used to isolate peripheral blood mononuclear cells. Before DNA extraction, CD4+ and CD8+ T cells were sorted with FACS or magnetic beads.

Recombination connected TRBV3-1 to TRBJ2-1; the D gene assignment is ambiguous. This sequence was found in a human donor with aplastic anemia. The specimen sequenced was sorted CD4+, CD8+, or CD8+CD57+ T cells (not recorded which) from PBMCs. The CDR3: CASSDSGLLQFF. Here is the DNA: TGTGCCAGCAGTGATAGTGGGTTACTCCAGTTCTTC.